This T cell receptor (beta chain) was sequenced in a study of monozygotic twins with inflammatory bowel disease (dated by TCRdb to the late 2010s). Regarding the study in general: The full study comprised 28 monozygotic twin pairs: nine German pairs (four IBD-concordant, five IBD-discordant) and 19 IBD-discordant Danish pairs. Within discordant pairs, disease-associated traits were sought mainly by comparing IBD patients with their genetically identical healthy co-twins. Each individual had, on average, about 151 000 unique TCRalpha sequences and 181 000 unique TCRbeta sequences available for analysis.

The library relied on 5' RACE. The input for every TCR library was around 4,000 ng of total RNA. For each sample, cDNA synthesis was carried out in eight separate reactions using SMARTScribe reverse transcriptase. During cDNA synthesis, unique molecular identifiers containing a 6-nucleotide sample barcode were introduced by template switching. Two nested PCRs of about 16 and 10 cycles amplified the TCRalpha and TCRbeta cDNA, and bead purification followed each PCR. Before amplification, the cDNA was treated with uracil DNA-glycosylase and purified using the QIAquick PCR purification kit. The second PCR added Illumina TruSeq-compatible adapters along with sample-specific barcodes. Library quality and concentration were checked on TapeStation and Qubit, and libraries were pooled at around 5 ng each. Pooled libraries were sequenced on an Illumina HiSeq2500 single-index Rapid Run with 2 x 100 bp reads and custom sequencing primers. Per the authors' processing: PCR and sequencing errors were corrected by UMI-based consensus assembly using MiGEC version 1.2.6. MiXCR version 2.1.1 handled V(D)J alignment, clonotype assembly and CDR3 extraction. To normalise gene usage, clonotype sharing and MAIT/NKT TCR abundance, the analysis used the top 1000, 10 000 and 20 000 clonotypes per sample. After downsampling to 27 000 UMIs, diversity was calculated as the inverse Simpson index using the vegan R package. Paired Mann-Whitney U tests were applied to discordant twin pairs, and Benjamini-Hochberg correction was used for multiple testing. Through TCRdb reprocessing, the reads give one entry per CDR3 protein sequence; DNA is omitted. It is TCRdb's table, rather than the study itself, that gives the V and J calls and clone size. The table for this sample shows roughly 330,000 distinct CDR3 sequences. The ten biggest clones cover roughly 2% of the sample.

Points on this clonotype: It lacks a known antigen.

Points the paper makes about the study in general: No single strong signal or clonotype linked to IBD turned up in the results, so the idea that one exists was not supported. Because patients received different immunosuppressive treatments, the repertoires may have picked up extra background noise and variability between individuals. Measured by the inverse Simpson index, TCRbeta repertoire diversity was lower in IBD patients than in their healthy co-twins. The analysis was unable to tell apart different T cell subtypes. No difference in repertoire similarity was observed between concordant and discordant twins, possibly owing to limited statistical power. IBD patients shared fewer clonotypes with other individuals than healthy twins did, most markedly in patients showing signs of disease activity.

From each donor, an approximately 2.5 ml peripheral blood sample was drawn into PAXgene tubes and stored at -80 degrees C. Without any T cell sorting, total RNA was extracted from whole blood using the PAXgene blood miRNA kit on an automated QIAcube. Peripheral blood from monozygotic twin pairs, either concordant or discordant for inflammatory bowel disease, underwent deep TCRalpha and TCRbeta repertoire profiling that used unique molecular barcoding. Smoking habits were recorded for all twin pairs, with individuals classified as current, former or never smokers. Input material: blood. This TCR was recovered from a human donor with ulcerative colitis or Crohn's disease, or a healthy co-twin of an affected twin (not recorded which).

The CDR3 loop reads CASSVSPGTGSTGELFF. The chain couples TRBV9 to TRBJ2-2; the D gene TCRdb calls, TRBD1, cannot be checked with no DNA. The CDR3 numbers 17 residues from cysteine through phenylalanine. No DNA is given. The germline V gene supplies CDR1 SGDLS and CDR2 YYNGEE.